The clone carrying this TCR beta chain was seen a few times. These data belong to a study of T cells in Graves' hyperthyroidism and ophthalmopathy. Amplified regions were TCR beta CDR3 sequences from RNA transcripts. RT-PCR in the first round (using the HTBI primer set) targeted the TCR CDR3. TCRdb re-called the multiplex PCR reads with MiXCR, one entry per CDR3 protein. This sample yields roughly 710,000 distinct CDR3 sequences, of which approximately 36% are seen a single time; more than 25% belongs to the top ten. V lost 5 bases, J lost 5 bases, and 14 bases stayed unmatched. Germline CDR1 is SGHTA and CDR2 is FQGNSA. The CDR3 has 16 residues.

The source material was blood. This receptor was taken from a woman in her thirties or forties with Graves' hyperthyroidism. J is TRBJ1-2 and V is TRBV7-2; the match to TRBD1 covers 7 bases. The CDR3 nucleotides read TGTGCCAGCAGCCCCGGGGTGGGACAGACTTTATATGGCTACACCTTC. It encodes CASSPGVGQTLYGYTF.